This entry lists 16 T cell receptor beta chains sequenced from one sample in a study of blood T cells in healthy people across ages (dated by TCRdb to about 2015). Libraries came from 5' RACE. TCRdb names Illumina HiSeq 2500 as the instrument used. The second PCR ran for roughly 6 to 11 cycles and used a J-beta primer mix along with a sample-barcoded 5' primer. Using fastp trimming at Q25 and MiXCR clonotype assembly, TCRdb reanalyzed the public sequencing data and kept in-frame beta chains. Rows merge per CDR3 protein into single entries with the most common DNA and genes. The sample records almost 1 million distinct CDR3 sequences, about 53% of which are singletons. The ten largest clones represent about a fifth of the sample. The sample taken for sequencing was blood. These receptors were taken from a woman in her sixties in good health.

The chain is built from TRBV5-5 and TRBJ2-7; the D gene is possibly TRBD1 (5 bases). V was pared by 1 base and J by 6 bases, with 17 bases between. Per germline, CDR1 SGHKS and CDR2 YYEKEE (reference sequence). The CDR3 totals 15 residues. CDR3 loop: CASSLFFVSRAEQYF. The CDR3 bases are TGTGCCAGCAGCTTGTTTTTCGTTAGCAGGGCCGAGCAGTACTTC.

The J gene is TRBJ2-1, the V gene TRBV20-1, with no clear D. Trimming cost V 0 bases and J 2 bases, with 11 bases left between them. CDR3 length: 15 amino acids. Per germline, CDR1 DFQATT and CDR2 SNEGSKA (reference sequence). CDR3 region: CSARDPGSPYNEQFF. In DNA, the CDR3 is TGCAGTGCTAGAGATCCTGGCAGTCCCTACAATGAGCAGTTCTTC.

The V and J genes are TRBV27 and TRBJ2-5; possible D gene TRBD2, 6 bases. Trimming pared 6 bases from V and 0 bases from J, leaving 20 bases between. The V gene's germline CDR1 is MNHEY and CDR2 SMNVEV (reference sequence). The CDR3 has 17 residues. The CDR3 region is CASRVDKEGRYQETQYF. The DNA of the CDR3 is TGTGCCAGCAGGGTAGATAAGGAGGGGAGGTACCAAGAGACCCAGTACTTC.

This clonotype was seen a few times. The chain joins TRBV6-7 to TRBJ2-6; 10 bases line up with TRBD1. TRBV6-7 is treated as an ORF (open reading frame) with a function not yet certain. The CDR3 runs 19 residues. V dropped 1 base and J dropped 0; count of bases not matched to a gene: 6. The CDR3 nucleotides are TGTGCCAGCAGTTACTGTTCGGGGACAGGGGCCTCTGGGGCCAACGTCCTGACTTTC. This gives the protein CASSYCSGTGASGANVLTF.

Only a few counts were recorded for this clonotype. The chain recombines TRBV7-2 with TRBJ2-7; unclear D gene. The CDR3 has 14 amino acids. Germline V gene lookup returns CDR1 SGHTA and CDR2 FQGNSA. V lost 5 bases to trimming and J lost 0 bases, with 11 bases between them. CDR3 residues: CASSRSPVSYEQYF. CDR3 bases: TGTGCCAGCAGCCGGAGTCCGGTCTCCTACGAGCAGTACTTC.

This chain joins TRBV12-3 or TRBV12-4 and TRBJ1-1; D not resolved. V was cut by 5 bases and J by 8 bases, with 24 bases left in between. There are 16 residues in the CDR3. The chain's CDR3 is CASSPALSERVREAFF. CDR3 DNA: TGTGCCAGCAGTCCCGCCCTATCAGAAAGGGTTAGAGAAGCTTTCTTT.

This clonotype has just a few counts. The chain couples TRBV2 to TRBJ2-1; the match to TRBD2 covers 9 bases. Germline CDR1 reads SNHLY; CDR2 reads FYNNEI. CDR3 length: 15 residues. Trimming removed 4 bases from V and 3 bases from J; junction bases left unmatched: 4. The CDR3 region has the DNA TGTGCCAGCAGTGTTAGCGGGAGCGTCTACAATGAGCAGTTCTTC. Translating gives CASSVSGSVYNEQFF.

This clonotype was seen a handful of times. The chain uses TRBV5-6 and TRBJ2-6; no reliable D call. Trimming pared 4 bases from V and 3 bases from J, leaving 11 bases between. The CDR3 spans 15 residues. Germline loops: CDR1 SGHDT, CDR2 YYEEEE. The chain's CDR3 is CASSRLFFGANVLTF. In nucleotides, the CDR3 is TGTGCCAGCAGCCGGTTATTCTTTGGGGCCAACGTCCTGACTTTC.

The chain links TRBV27 to TRBJ2-1; 13 nucleotides align to TRBD2. V gave up 5 bases and J gave up 0 bases; unmatched junction bases: 10. In germline, CDR1 is MNHEY, CDR2 SMNVEV (reference sequence). The CDR3 is 19 amino acids. DNA for the CDR3: TGTGCCAGCAGTGTCGGGACTAGCGGGACTTTGAGCTCCTACAATGAGCAGTTCTTC. It yields the protein CASSVGTSGTLSSYNEQFF.

The rearrangement joins TRBV6-5 to TRBJ2-4, with D tentatively TRBD1 (6 bases). The DNA end is more similar to TRBJ2-5, so the J call may be wrong. Germline V gene lookup returns CDR1 MNHEY and CDR2 SVGAGI. The CDR3 is made up of 15 amino acids. CDR3 amino acids: CASRRSRTAGETQYF. In DNA, the CDR3 is TGTGCCAGCAGACGCAGTAGGACAGCTGGGGAGACCCAGTACTTC.

CDR3 in amino acids: CASSLVWDSAGEQFF. Written as DNA, the CDR3 is TGTGCCAGCAGTTTAGTTTGGGACTCTGCAGGTGAGCAGTTCTTC. The chain carries TRBV27 and TRBJ2-1; a weak D match, TRBD2 (6 bases). The CDR3 contains 15 residues. The ends were cut back, 2 bases at V and 9 bases at J, with 17 bases in the middle. Germline V gene data show CDR1 as MNHEY and CDR2 as SMNVEV (reference sequence).

This sequence joins TRBV7-9 and TRBJ1-6; D is unresolved. The germline V and J ends were trimmed by 4 bases and 3 bases, with 10 bases remaining between them. This CDR3 is 15 amino acids long. Germline loops: CDR1 SEHNR, CDR2 FQNEAQ (reference sequence). The CDR3 bases are TGTGCCAGCAGCTCATCCGAGGGCTATAATTCACCCCTCCACTTT. As protein: CASSSSEGYNSPLHF.

This chain connects TRBV5-4 to TRBJ2-5, with TRBD2 matching over 16 bases. V lost 4 bases, J lost 3 bases, and 3 bases stayed unmatched. Germline loops: CDR1 SGHNT, CDR2 YYREEE (reference sequence). The CDR3 covers 16 residues. This CDR3 is CASSTGTSGREETQYF. As DNA, the CDR3 is TGTGCCAGCAGCACCGGGACTAGCGGGAGGGAAGAGACCCAGTACTTC. Drawing the rest from reference TRBV5-4 and TRBJ2-5, the complete variable domain is ETGVTQSPTHLIKTRGQQVTLRCSSQSGHNTVSWYQQALGQGPQFIFQYYREEENGRGNFPPRFSGLQFPNYSSELNVNALELDDSALYLCASSTGTSGREETQYFGPGTRLLVL.

J is TRBJ2-1 and V is TRBV27; the D gene could be TRBD1 or TRBD2 (5 bases each). The CDR3 is 13 amino acids. The V gene lost 8 bases and the J gene lost 5 bases, with 13 bases spanning the gap. CDR1 and CDR2 from the germline V gene are MNHEY and SMNVEV (reference sequence). CDR3 sequence (DNA): TGTGCCAGCCGTAGTTGGGACCACAATGAGCAGTTCTTC. Translated: CASRSWDHNEQFF.

This chain links TRBV6-2 or TRBV6-3 with TRBJ2-7, with D possibly being TRBD1 (5 bases). V was cut by 6 bases and J by 3 bases, with 21 bases left in between. Germline V gives CDR1 MNHEY, CDR2 SVGEGT. The length of the CDR3 is 16 residues. CDR3 sequence reads: CASRQSLQVNGYEQYF. The CDR3 DNA reads as TGTGCCAGCAGACAGAGTCTACAGGTGAACGGCTACGAGCAGTACTTC.

This chain connects TRBV5-1 to TRBJ2-7; 10 bases agree with TRBD2. The end of the DNA fits TRBJ2-5 better, so the J call may be wrong. CDR3 length: 15 residues. Germline CDR1 is SGHRS and CDR2 is YFSETQ. In DNA, the CDR3 is TGCGCCAGCAGCTTTTCTAGCGGGAGAGGTGAGACCCAGTACTTC. This gives the protein CASSFSSGRGETQYF.